The entry that follows covers one T cell receptor (beta chain) sequence. Losses at the gene ends were 6 bases for V and 6 bases for J; bases not matched to a gene: 8. The CDR3 extends over 13 amino acids. The V gene's germline CDR1 is MDHEN and CDR2 SYDVKM. One Seattle source followed patients from active infection through their disease course. The data are from a study of blood T cell repertoires in COVID-19. Whole-study context: Spain, Italy and the United States supplied samples that represented acute and convalescent COVID-19. PBMCs, B-cell-depleted T cells, or T cells were the source of the cDNA or gDNA that made up the material.

In the study's own analysis: Amplification of reference gene primers provided the estimated nucleated cell counts. Data came from immunoSEQ multiplex PCR; TCRdb stores just in-frame clones and leaves some out. That table is the source of V, J and clone size, and D and trimming were worked out from the DNA. The data show 170,000 or so clones, about four fifths seen once. This TCR was sampled from a woman between 65 and 79 years old with COVID-19, enrolled during active disease. The gene calls are TRBV28 and TRBJ2-7, with 7 bases matching TRBD1. Input material: peripheral blood. The DNA for the CDR3 is TGTGCCAGCAGCTTACAGGGGTTCCGCGAGCAGTACTTC. Protein product: CASSLQGFREQYF.